These T cell receptor beta chains were read from a single sample in a study of EBV T-cell therapy then PD-1 blockade in nasopharyngeal carcinoma. Method: immunoSEQ multiplex PCR; TCRdb's copy keeps in-frame clones and lacks some. The sample holds about 19,000 clones; 80% to 85% are singletons and the top ten take roughly 30%. No cognate antigen is known for these TCRs. The material was CD8+ T cells from blood, obtained at roughly day 35 from a patient whose treatment included autologous EBV-specific T cells and nivolumab. The receptors were sampled from a man aged 35 to 55 with nasopharyngeal carcinoma. The CDR3 runs from the conserved cysteine through the conserved F or W. The D gene is left open where the match is weak. The size entry is marked missing in some rows and otherwise reads once, few, many or a size class.

V: TRBV2
size: -
D: -
J: TRBJ2-2
DNA: TGTGCCAGCAGTGACCTTTCACCCGGGGTTGGGCTGTTTTTT
CDR3: CASSDLSPGVGLFF

V: TRBV27
size: -
D: -
J: TRBJ1-1
DNA: TGTGCCAGCACCCGACCCGACGACATGAACACTGAAGCTTTCTTT
CDR3: CASTRPDDMNTEAFF

V: TRBV30
size: -
D: -
J: TRBJ1-6
DNA: TGTGCCTGGAGTGTAACTGGGTTTAAGTCTTCACCCCTCCACTTT
CDR3: CAWSVTGFKSSPLHF

V: TRBV7-6
size: -
D: -
J: TRBJ2-3
DNA: TGTGCCAGCAGCTTAGTCGGAGGGCCAACAGATACGCAGTATTTT
CDR3: CASSLVGGPTDTQYF

V: TRBV4-1
size: -
D: -
J: TRBJ2-1
DNA: TGCGCCAGCAGCCAAGATTTATTGGGGGGGCGTCACAATGAGCAGTTCTTC
CDR3: CASSQDLLGGRHNEQFF

V: TRBV6-2/TRBV6-3
size: -
D: TRBD1
J: TRBJ1-4
DNA: TGTGCCAGCAGTTACACTACCGGGACAGCCGAAAAACTGTTTTTT
CDR3: CASSYTTGTAEKLFF

V: TRBV29-1
size: once
D: -
J: TRBJ2-3
DNA: TGCAGCGTGCAGCCTGCGGGACTGGGCACAGATACGCAGTATTTT
CDR3: CSVQPAGLGTDTQYF

V: TRBV5-1
size: -
D: TRBD1
J: TRBJ2-7
DNA: TGCGCCAGCAGCTCTGAGCAGGGGGTCGGCTACGAGCAGTACTTC
CDR3: CASSSEQGVGYEQYF

V: TRBV6-2/TRBV6-3
size: -
D: -
J: TRBJ1-5
DNA: TGTGCCAGCAGTCTTACAGAAAATCAGCCCCAGCATTTT
CDR3: CASSLTENQPQHF

V: TRBV9
size: -
D: -
J: TRBJ1-1
DNA: TGTGCCAGCAGCGTAGCGACCGGGATGAACACTGAAGCTTTCTTT
CDR3: CASSVATGMNTEAFF

V: TRBV4-2
size: -
D: -
J: TRBJ2-5
DNA: TGTGCCAGCAGCCAAGTCTCCGGACAACAAGAGACCCAGTACTTC
CDR3: CASSQVSGQQETQYF

V: TRBV7-9
size: few
D: TRBD1
J: TRBJ2-1
DNA: TGTGCCAGCAGCAATGCAGGGGACAGCCGAAATGAGCAGTTCTTC
CDR3: CASSNAGDSRNEQFF

V: TRBV5-1
size: -
D: -
J: TRBJ1-3
DNA: TGCGCCAGCAGCTTGGCGGTGAGCTCTGGAAACACCATATATTTT
CDR3: CASSLAVSSGNTIYF

V: TRBV29-1
size: -
D: -
J: TRBJ1-1
DNA: TGCAGCGCCGCGGGGAGCCCGATAAACACTGAAGCTTTCTTT
CDR3: CSAAGSPINTEAFF

V: TRBV4-1
size: few
D: TRBD1
J: TRBJ2-7
DNA: TGCGCCAGCAGCCAAGTGTGGACAGGGGGCAATGAGCAGTACTTC
CDR3: CASSQVWTGGNEQYF

V: TRBV13
size: -
D: TRBD1
J: TRBJ1-2
DNA: TGTGCCAGCAGCTTAGAGACAGGGAGCTATGGCTACACCTTC
CDR3: CASSLETGSYGYTF

V: TRBV6-2/TRBV6-3
size: -
D: TRBD2
J: TRBJ2-7
DNA: TGTGCCAGCAGTGACGGGGGGTACGAGCAGTACTTC
CDR3: CASSDGGYEQYF

V: TRBV4-3
size: -
D: TRBD1
J: TRBJ1-1
DNA: TGCGCCAGCAGCCAAGAAACAGGGGGTTTTTCGACCACTGAAGCTTTCTTT
CDR3: CASSQETGGFSTTEAFF

V: TRBV3-1/TRBV3-2
size: -
D: -
J: TRBJ1-5
DNA: TGTGCCAGCAGCCAAGCCCCCGGGGAGAATAGCAATCAGCCCCAGCATTTT
CDR3: CASSQAPGENSNQPQHF

V: TRBV5-4
size: -
D: TRBD2
J: TRBJ2-7
DNA: TGTGCCAGCAGCGTCTTCCCAGTCAAACCCGAGCGGGGGTACGAGCAGTACTTC
CDR3: CASSVFPVKPERGYEQYF

V: TRBV5-1
size: -
D: TRBD1
J: TRBJ2-1
DNA: TGCGCCAGCAGGTGGGACAGGGAGAATGAGCAGTTCTTC
CDR3: CASRWDRENEQFF